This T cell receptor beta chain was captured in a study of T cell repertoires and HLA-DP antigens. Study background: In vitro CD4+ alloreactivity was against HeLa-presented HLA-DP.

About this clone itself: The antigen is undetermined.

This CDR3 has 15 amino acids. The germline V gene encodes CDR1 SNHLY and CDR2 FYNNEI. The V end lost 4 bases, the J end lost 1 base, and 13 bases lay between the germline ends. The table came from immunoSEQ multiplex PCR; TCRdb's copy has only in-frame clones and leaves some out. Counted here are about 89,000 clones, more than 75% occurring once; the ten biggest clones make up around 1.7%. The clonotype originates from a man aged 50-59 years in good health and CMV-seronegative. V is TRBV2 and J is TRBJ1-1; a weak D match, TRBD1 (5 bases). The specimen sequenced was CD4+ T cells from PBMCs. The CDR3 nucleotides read TGTGCCAGCAGTGTCCCCGGGGCTAAGAACACTGAAGCTTTCTTT. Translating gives CASSVPGAKNTEAFF. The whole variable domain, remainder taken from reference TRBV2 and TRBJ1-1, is EPEVTQTPSHQVTQMGQEVILRCVPISNHLYFYWYRQILGQKVEFLVSFYNNEISEKSEIFDDQFSVERPDGSNFTLKIRSTKLEDSAMYFCASSVPGAKNTEAFFGQGTRLTVV.